Listed here are 13 T cell receptor beta chains from one sample, sequenced in a study of OX40 agonist ivuxolimab in advanced cancers. Profiled with immunoSEQ multiplex PCR; TCRdb holds only in-frame clones, not every one. The data show some 80,000 clones, approximately 91% seen once. Sequences were derived from CD4+ or CD8+ T cells sorted from blood, sampled in a trial of the OX40 agonist ivuxolimab. The receptors stem from an adult with an advanced solid tumor such as melanoma, head and neck, liver or kidney cancer.

The rearrangement uses TRBV19 and TRBJ2-5; D may correspond to TRBD1 or TRBD2 (5 bases each). This CDR3 comprises 14 residues. The germline gives CDR1 LNHDA, CDR2 SQIVND (reference sequence). V was cut by 5 bases and J by 2 bases, with 12 bases left in between. The CDR3 DNA sequence: TGTGCCAGTAGTCCCCCAGGGAGACAAGAGACCCAGTACTTC. Translating it yields CASSPPGRQETQYF.

This clone came up a few times. The chain is built from TRBV5-1 and TRBJ2-3, with D hard to call. The CDR3 contains 15 residues. Germline loops: CDR1 SGHRS, CDR2 YFSETQ. The ends were cut back, 0 bases at V and 5 bases at J, with 13 bases in the middle. The CDR3 nucleotides are TGCGCCAGCAGCTTGGGGGCTTCCTTTGGAGATACGCAGTATTTT. Translating it yields CASSLGASFGDTQYF.

The chain couples TRBV18 to TRBJ2-1; the D is unclear. CDR1 is KGHSH, CDR2 LQKENI, per germline. This CDR3 spans 15 amino acids. The germline V and J ends were trimmed by 3 bases and 0 bases, with 9 bases remaining between them. The CDR3 protein is CASSPTRGSYNEQFF. The DNA for the CDR3 is TGTGCCAGCTCACCTACCCGTGGCTCCTACAATGAGCAGTTCTTC.

The V gene is TRBV5-4, the J gene TRBJ2-3; the match to TRBD2 covers 10 bases. Trimming took 1 base from V and 1 from J; bases not matched to a gene: 3. The germline V gene has CDR1 SGHNT and CDR2 YYREEE (reference sequence). CDR3 length: 16 amino acids. The CDR3 sequence: CASSLNLAGGTDTQYF. CDR3 in DNA: TGTGCCAGCAGCTTGAACCTAGCGGGAGGCACAGATACGCAGTATTTT. Complete variable domain (other parts from reference TRBV5-4 and TRBJ2-3): ETGVTQSPTHLIKTRGQQVTLRCSSQSGHNTVSWYQQALGQGPQFIFQYYREEENGRGNFPPRFSGLQFPNYSSELNVNALELDDSALYLCASSLNLAGGTDTQYFGPGTRLTVL.

The gene calls are TRBV27 and TRBJ2-3; tentatively, D is TRBD1 (6 bases). Trimming took 2 bases from V and 6 from J, leaving 6 bases between them. The CDR3 sequence is 12 residues long. Germline CDR1 is MNHEY and CDR2 is SMNVEV (reference sequence). The CDR3, as DNA: TGTGCCAGCAGTTTAGACAGGGATACGCAGTATTTT. Translating it yields CASSLDRDTQYF.

V is TRBV10-3 and J is TRBJ2-7; TRBD1 matches 7 bases. This CDR3 has 15 residues. V shed 5 bases and J 5 bases; nucleotides not matched to a gene: 12. CDR1 is ENHRY and CDR2 is SYGVKD in the germline V gene. The CDR3 sequence is CAISSGVQGSHEQYF. The CDR3 DNA follows: TGTGCCATCAGTTCCGGTGTACAGGGGTCCCACGAGCAGTACTTC.

This chain uses TRBV28 with TRBJ2-7; tentative D call: TRBD2 (7 bases). V was shortened by 4 bases and J by 4 bases, with 17 bases between the two germline ends. Germline V gene data show CDR1 as MDHEN and CDR2 as SYDVKM. This CDR3 is built from 15 residues. As DNA, the CDR3 is TGTGCCAGCAGTTCGGGGGGCGGCGGGATTTACGAGCAGTACTTC. Protein sequence: CASSSGGGGIYEQYF.

This clone has only a few counts. The chain recombines TRBV18 with TRBJ1-1; D is ambiguous. This CDR3 is 16 amino acids long. Germline V CDR1 and CDR2: KGHSH, LQKENI. Trimming cost V 6 bases and J 1 base, with 18 bases left between them. CDR3 region: CASSPLGGLGNTEAFF. CDR3 in DNA: TGTGCCAGCTCGCCCCTGGGCGGCCTGGGGAACACTGAAGCTTTCTTT. Filled out from reference TRBV18 and TRBJ1-1, the complete variable domain reads NAGVMQNPRHLVRRRGQEARLRCSPMKGHSHVYWYRQLPEEGLKFMVYLQKENIIDESGMPKERFSAEFPKEGPSILRIQQVVRGDSAAYFCASSPLGGLGNTEAFFGQGTRLTVV.

The chain joins TRBV27 to TRBJ2-7; 12 bases are shared with TRBD2. Germline CDR1 is MNHEY and CDR2 is SMNVEV (reference sequence). This CDR3 region has 16 residues. Losses at the gene ends were 0 bases for V and 2 bases for J; bases not matched to a gene: 2. The DNA for the CDR3 is TGTGCCAGCAGTTTATCGACTAGCGGGAGAACCTACGAGCAGTACTTC. Residues: CASSLSTSGRTYEQYF.

V is TRBV19 and J is TRBJ2-2, with D tentatively TRBD1 (6 bases). Trimming left V 7 bases short and J 7 bases short, with 16 bases between. The CDR3 totals 14 residues. The germline gives CDR1 LNHDA, CDR2 SQIVND (reference sequence). Written as DNA, the CDR3 is TGTGCCAGTATCGAACAGGGTAACGTCGGGGAGCTGTTTTTT. Amino acids: CASIEQGNVGELFF.

The gene calls are TRBV30 and TRBJ2-7; D ambiguous. CDR1 and CDR2 (germline): GTSNPN, SVGIG (reference sequence). This CDR3 is built from 13 residues. V lost 1 base and J lost 5, with 12 bases in between. CDR3 sequence: CAWSGGIGHEQYF. The DNA of the CDR3 is TGTGCCTGGAGTGGGGGTATAGGGCACGAGCAGTACTTC.

The rearrangement joins TRBV27 to TRBJ2-4; no definite D call. Trimming removed 0 bases at V and 0 bases at J, with 18 bases between. The CDR3 length is 19 residues. Germline V lookup: CDR1 MNHEY, CDR2 SMNVEV (reference sequence). The CDR3, as DNA: TGTGCCAGCAGTTTATCATCGAGCGTCGCATCACTAGCCAAAAACATTCAGTACTTC. Residues: CASSLSSSVASLAKNIQYF.

This clone was recorded only once. The chain links TRBV27 to TRBJ1-5; no firm D call. Trimming left V 6 bases short and J 2 bases short, with 8 bases between. This CDR3 contains 13 residues. The germline CDR1 and CDR2 sequences are MNHEY and SMNVEV (reference sequence). CDR3 amino acids: CASRLGGNQPQHF. The CDR3 DNA reads TGTGCCAGCAGACTTGGGGGCAATCAGCCCCAGCATTTT.